This is a list of T cell receptor beta chains from one sample in a study of CD8+CD57+ T cells in acquired aplastic anemia. TCRdb itself ran the reads through MiXCR, one entry per CDR3 protein. The sample lists about 180,000 distinct CDR3 sequences, around 50% occurring once. What was sequenced was sorted CD4+, CD8+, or CD8+CD57+ T cells (not recorded which) from PBMCs. The receptors here all came from a human donor with aplastic anemia. Each CDR3 is given with its conserved first and last residue. The order of the fields is clone size, V gene, J gene, D gene, CDR3 protein, CDR3 DNA. The D gene is left open where the match is weak. Only some rows state a clone size, as once, few, many or a class for expanded clones.

few,TRBV30,TRBJ2-5,TRBD1,CAWGHAPRGETQYF,TGTGCCTGGGGACATGCACCCAGGGGGGAGACCCAGTACTTC
.,TRBV7-3,TRBJ2-7,.,CASSSMIPYEQYF,TGTGCCAGCAGCTCTATGATCCCCTACGAGCAGTACTTC
few,TRBV15,TRBJ2-5,.,CATSRDRGAIETQYF,TGTGCCACCAGCAGAGATAGAGGGGCCATAGAGACCCAGTACTTC
few,TRBV10-3,TRBJ2-7,.,CAISDRTGEQYF,TGTGCCATCAGTGACCGCACGGGGGAGCAGTACTTC
.,TRBV7-8,TRBJ2-5,.,CASSSMGRETQYF,TGTGCCAGCAGCTCAATGGGTAGGGAGACCCAGTACTTC
many,TRBV7-3,TRBJ2-7,TRBD2,CASSLVGGGAYEQYF,TGTGCCAGCAGCTTAGTGGGCGGGGGGGCCTACGAGCAGTACTTC
many,TRBV6-1,TRBJ1-3,.,CASSEALVISGNTIYF,TGTGCCAGCAGTGAAGCGCTCGTGATCTCCGGAAACACCATATATTTT
.,TRBV27,TRBJ1-6,TRBD1,CASSFATGATPLHF,TGTGCCAGCAGTTTCGCGACAGGGGCGACACCCCTCCACTTT
few,TRBV12-3/TRBV12-4,TRBJ2-3,TRBD2,CASSWTSGGLNADTQYF,TGTGCCAGCAGCTGGACTAGCGGGGGGCTCAACGCAGATACGCAGTATTTT
.,TRBV6-1,TRBJ2-3,TRBD1,CASNGDRGRWTDTQYF,TGTGCCAGCAACGGGGACAGGGGGCGTTGGACAGATACGCAGTATTTT
many,TRBV7-9,TRBJ2-5,TRBD2,CASSAGTSEQETQYF,TGTGCCAGCAGCGCCGGGACTAGCGAACAAGAGACCCAGTACTTC
.,TRBV2,TRBJ2-6,TRBD1,CASSESLPGQGDSGANVLTF,TGTGCCAGCAGTGAAAGTTTGCCGGGACAGGGAGACTCTGGGGCCAACGTCCTGACTTTC
.,TRBV4-3,TRBJ1-1,.,CASSSTENTEAFF,TGCGCCAGCAGCTCGACAGAGAACACTGAAGCTTTCTTT
.,TRBV19,TRBJ1-1,.,CASSLSENTEAFF,TGTGCCAGTAGTCTTTCGGAAAACACTGAAGCTTTCTTT